These 24 T cell receptor beta chains share one sample of origin, sequenced in a study of glioma-infiltrating T cells after dendritic cell vaccination. The repertoire was sequenced with immunoSEQ multiplex PCR; TCRdb's copy has only in-frame clones and lacks some. The sample carries 65,000 to 90,000 clones, more than 65% recorded once. This sample comprised blood, obtained before dendritic cell vaccination. These receptors all come from a human donor with glioblastoma.

The chain is built from TRBV9 and TRBJ2-5; 7 bases map to TRBD2. V gave up 2 bases and J gave up 2 bases; unmatched junction bases: 12. The CDR3 length is 17 residues. The germline V gene has CDR1 SGDLS and CDR2 YYNGEE. Here the CDR3 DNA reads TGTGCCAGCAGCGTGGGAGTGTCATGGGGGGGACAAGAGACCCAGTACTTC. Translated: CASSVGVSWGGQETQYF. Together with reference TRBV9 and TRBJ2-5, the CDR3 gives the full variable domain: DSGVTQTPKHLITATGQRVTLRCSPRSGDLSVYWYQQSLDQGLQFLIQYYNGEERAKGNILERFSAQQFPDLHSELNLSSLELGDSALYFCASSVGVSWGGQETQYFGPGTRLLVL.

This clone was recorded only once. The same CDR3 is also encoded by other DNA sequences in this sample. The rearrangement links TRBV29-1 to TRBJ2-3; possible D gene TRBD1, 5 bases. The CDR3 covers 12 residues. The germline V gene encodes CDR1 SQVTM and CDR2 ANQGSEA. V gave up 7 bases and J gave up 4 bases, with 12 bases separating them. CDR3 in amino acids: CSAGQGSDTQYF. The CDR3 DNA reads TGCAGCGCCGGGCAGGGCTCAGATACGCAGTATTTT.

V is TRBV12-5 and J is TRBJ1-6; D gene ambiguous. CDR1 and CDR2 (germline): LGHNT, FRNRAP. Trimming removed 2 bases at V and 0 bases at J, with 11 bases between. The CDR3 has 17 amino acids. In nucleotides, the CDR3 is TGTGCTAGTGGTTTGAAGGCGGGCAGCTCCTATAATTCACCCCTCCACTTT. Its translation is CASGLKAGSSYNSPLHF.

The chain carries TRBV7-9 and TRBJ1-1; D is unresolved. Germline CDR1 SEHNR, CDR2 FQNEAQ (reference sequence). Trimming removed 4 bases from V and 1 base from J, with 7 bases in between. The CDR3 loop spans 13 amino acids. CDR3 protein: CASSSSKNTEAFF. CDR3 nucleotide sequence: TGTGCCAGCAGCTCCAGTAAGAACACTGAAGCTTTCTTT.

The rearrangement uses TRBV11-2 and TRBJ1-1, with TRBD1 as a possible D gene (5 bases). V was trimmed by 4 bases and J by 6 bases, leaving 18 bases between them. This CDR3 spans 15 amino acids. Germline CDR1 and CDR2: SGHAT and FQNNGV. The CDR3 DNA is TGTGCCAGCAGCTCAACAACAGGTCCTCGGGCTGAAGCTTTCTTT. It yields the protein CASSSTTGPRAEAFF. Drawing the rest from reference TRBV11-2 and TRBJ1-1, the complete variable domain is EAGVAQSPRYKIIEKRQSVAFWCNPISGHATLYWYQQILGQGPKLLIQFQNNGVVDDSQLPKDRFSAERLKGVDSTLKIQPAKLEDSAVYLCASSSTTGPRAEAFFGQGTRLTVV.

This clone occurred a few times. V usage is TRBV5-8 and J usage is TRBJ2-1; TRBD1 might be the D (6 bases). This CDR3 spans 15 amino acids. Trimming removed 0 bases at V and 2 bases at J, with 9 bases between. The germline V gene has CDR1 SGHTS and CDR2 YDEGEE. CDR3 bases: TGTGCCAGCAGCTTGGGAGACAGGCCCTACAATGAGCAGTTCTTC. It codes for CASSLGDRPYNEQFF.

The chain couples TRBV19 to TRBJ2-1; D perhaps matches TRBD2 (6 bases). CDR1 and CDR2 (germline): LNHDA, SQIVND (reference sequence). The V end lost 3 bases, the J end lost 6 bases, and 15 bases lay between the germline ends. This CDR3 spans 15 amino acids. CDR3 amino acids: CASSILGGIVNEQFF. CDR3 nucleotide sequence: TGTGCCAGTAGTATCCTCGGCGGGATCGTCAATGAGCAGTTCTTC.

This clone appeared a single time. The chain recombines TRBV10-3 with TRBJ1-2; maybe TRBD1 (5 bases). The CDR3 spans 15 residues. The ends were cut back, 0 bases at V and 2 bases at J, with 10 bases in the middle. Germline CDR1 ENHRY, CDR2 SYGVKD. This chain's CDR3 is CAISESDTINYGYTF. The CDR3 DNA reads as TGTGCCATCAGTGAGTCGGACACAATAAACTATGGCTACACCTTC.

The genes are TRBV19 and TRBJ1-2; D possibly corresponds to TRBD1 (6 bases). V was pared by 4 bases and J by 7 bases, with 10 bases between. This CDR3 is 12 amino acids long. Germline assignment: CDR1 LNHDA and CDR2 SQIVND (reference sequence). The CDR3 reads CASSNQGFGYTF. The CDR3, as DNA: TGTGCCAGTAGTAATCAGGGGTTTGGCTACACCTTC.

The J gene is TRBJ2-2, the V gene TRBV6-6; tentatively, D is TRBD2 (7 bases). From germline, CDR1 is MNHNY and CDR2 SVGAGI (reference sequence). Trimming removed 7 bases at V and 5 bases at J, with 14 bases between. The CDR3 consists of 14 residues. This chain's CDR3 is CASKGGGGTGELFF. CDR3 in DNA: TGTGCCAGCAAAGGGGGAGGGGGGACCGGGGAGCTGTTTTTT.

This chain joins TRBV2 and TRBJ1-5; 11 positions match TRBD1. J lost 6 bases, V lost 6 bases, and 4 bases had no gene match. The CDR3 has 14 amino acids. The germline V gene encodes CDR1 SNHLY and CDR2 FYNNEI. The CDR3 region has the DNA TGTGCCAGCAGCAAGGGACAGGGGGTTCAGCCCCAGCATTTT. It specifies CASSKGQGVQPQHF.

This chain joins TRBV5-6 and TRBJ2-7, with TRBD1 matching over 9 bases. From germline, CDR1 is SGHDT and CDR2 YYEEEE. V was clipped by 0 bases and J by 3 bases; unmatched bases: 7. The CDR3 sequence is 16 residues long. CDR3: CASSLVLSGQGYEQYF. The DNA for the CDR3 is TGTGCCAGCAGCTTGGTTCTTTCGGGACAGGGCTACGAGCAGTACTTC. Full variable domain (remainder filled in from reference TRBV5-6 and TRBJ2-7): DAGVTQSPTHLIKTRGQQVTLRCSPKSGHDTVSWYQQALGQGPQFIFQYYEEEERQRGNFPDRFSGHQFPNYSSELNVNALLLGDSALYLCASSLVLSGQGYEQYFGPGTRLTVT.

Here the CDR3 reads CASSPRQTEAFF. DNA for the CDR3: TGTGCCAGCAGCCCCCGACAGACTGAAGCTTTCTTT. The chain has TRBV7-2 and TRBJ1-1, with D possibly being TRBD1 (5 bases). The V end was cut by 5 bases, the J end by 5 bases, with 9 bases between. The V gene's germline CDR1 is SGHTA and CDR2 FQGNSA. This CDR3 has 12 amino acids.

This chain uses TRBV15 with TRBJ1-5, with a weak D call TRBD1 (6 bases). This CDR3 has 16 amino acids. The ends were cut back, 6 bases at V and 3 bases at J, with 18 bases in the middle. CDR1 is LNHNV, CDR2 YYDKDF, per germline (reference sequence). CDR3 coding DNA: TGTGCCACCAGGACAGGCAACGAAAACCTCAATCAGCCCCAGCATTTT. Translated, it gives CATRTGNENLNQPQHF.

CDR3 in amino acids: CASSLDQADTQYF. The CDR3 coding sequence is TGCGCCAGCAGCTTGGACCAGGCAGATACGCAGTATTTT. The rearrangement links TRBV5-1 to TRBJ2-3; D uncertain. Trimming took off 0 bases at V and 4 bases at J, with 6 bases between the two ends. Germline V CDR1 and CDR2: SGHRS, YFSETQ. The CDR3 is 13 amino acids.

The chain has TRBV7-3 and TRBJ2-1, with TRBD1 identical over 8 bases. Germline lookup yields CDR1 SGHTA and CDR2 FQGTGA. The junction had 9 bases not matched to a gene; V was cut back by 5 bases and J by 6 bases. The CDR3 is 15 amino acids. CDR3 loop: CASSAYRGVGNEQFF. In DNA form, the CDR3 reads TGTGCCAGCAGCGCCTACAGGGGGGTCGGCAATGAGCAGTTCTTC. Supplemented by reference TRBV7-3 and TRBJ2-1, the full variable domain reads GAGVSQTPSNKVTEKGKYVELRCDPISGHTALYWYRQSLGQGPEFLIYFQGTGAADDSGLPNDRFFAVRPEGSVSTLKIQRTERGDSAVYLCASSAYRGVGNEQFFGPGTRLTVL.

This chain connects TRBV9 to TRBJ2-7; weak D call: TRBD2 (7 bases). CDR1 is SGDLS, CDR2 YYNGEE, per germline. V was trimmed by 2 bases and J by 3 bases, leaving 12 bases between them. There are 14 residues in the CDR3. DNA of the CDR3: TGTGCCAGCAGCGTCGGGGAGGGGGGCTACGAGCAGTACGTC. Protein product: CASSVGEGGYEQYV.

This clone was recorded only once. The chain joins TRBV19 to TRBJ1-2; no clear D gene. V was trimmed by 5 bases and J by 4 bases, leaving 14 bases between them. The CDR3 consists of 14 residues. Germline loops: CDR1 LNHDA, CDR2 SQIVND (reference sequence). CDR3 bases: TGTGCCAGTAGTGGCCGACCGGGAGGCTATGGCTACACCTTC. The encoded protein is CASSGRPGGYGYTF.

J is TRBJ2-7 and V is TRBV5-1, with 12 bases fitting TRBD1. The CDR3 consists of 15 residues. Germline-derived CDR1 and CDR2 are SGHRS and YFSETQ. Trimming removed 4 bases from V and 5 bases from J; junction bases left unmatched: 7. As DNA, the CDR3 is TGCGCCAGCAGCGGATCCGGGACAGGGGGCAACGAGCAGTACTTC. Encoded protein: CASSGSGTGGNEQYF.

This clone was recorded a few times. The rearrangement links TRBV7-9 to TRBJ1-4; possible D gene TRBD1, 5 bases. The V gene lost 11 bases and the J gene lost 0 bases, with 13 bases spanning the gap. Germline V lookup: CDR1 SEHNR, CDR2 FQNEAQ (reference sequence). The CDR3 sequence is 14 residues long. The CDR3 region is CASMGLATNEKLFF. In nucleotides, the CDR3 is TGTGCCTCCATGGGGCTAGCAACTAATGAAAAACTGTTTTTT.

The chain links TRBV5-1 to TRBJ2-3, with 10 bases matching TRBD1. Germline V lookup: CDR1 SGHRS, CDR2 YFSETQ. The CDR3 is 15 amino acids. With 4 bases clipped from V and 2 bases from J, the junction kept 4 bases outside the gene matches. The CDR3 nucleotides are TGCGCCAGCAGCACAGGGACAGGGGACACAGATACGCAGTATTTT. Protein product: CASSTGTGDTDTQYF.

The J gene is TRBJ1-1, the V gene TRBV5-1; D is perhaps TRBD1 (5 bases). The germline gives CDR1 SGHRS, CDR2 YFSETQ. This CDR3 has 17 residues. Between the trimmed V and J ends, which lost 4 bases and 10 bases, there was a span of 29 bases. The CDR3 protein is CASSTGPQGVLTLGAFF. CDR3 DNA: TGCGCCAGCAGCACCGGGCCGCAAGGGGTTTTAACCTTGGGAGCTTTCTTT.

This chain connects TRBV27 to TRBJ2-1, with D perhaps TRBD1 (5 bases). There are 15 residues in the CDR3. V lost 5 bases and J 1 base, leaving 12 bases between the germline ends. The germline CDR1 and CDR2 sequences are MNHEY and SMNVEV (reference sequence). CDR3 protein: CASSEYKGSYNEQFF. CDR3 nucleotides: TGTGCCAGCAGTGAGTATAAGGGGTCCTACAATGAGCAGTTCTTC.

The CDR3 reads CASREALGEKLFF. The CDR3 DNA is TGTGCCAGTAGGGAGGCGTTAGGTGAAAAACTGTTTTTT. The rearrangement links TRBV19 to TRBJ1-4; D unresolved. The CDR3 totals 13 residues. Germline values: CDR1 LNHDA, CDR2 SQIVND (reference sequence). Trimming took 6 bases from V and 7 from J, leaving 12 bases between them. The entire variable domain, with the rest obtained from reference TRBV19 and TRBJ1-4, is as follows: DGGITQSPKYLFRKEGQNVTLSCEQNLNHDAMYWYRQDPGQGLRLIYYSQIVNDFQKGDIAEGYSVSREKKESFPLTVTSAQKNPTAFYLCASREALGEKLFFGSGTQLSVL.